This TCR beta chain emerged from a study of breast tumors, draining lymph nodes, adjacent tissues. A single record per CDR3 protein comes from TCRdb applying MiXCR to the multiplex PCR reads. The data show fewer than 200,000 distinct CDR3 sequences, approximately 33% seen once. The CDR3 sequence is 14 residues long. Trimming left V 5 bases short and J 0 bases short, with 7 bases between. Per the germline V gene, CDR1 is KGHDR and CDR2 is SFDVKD. Samples came from axillary lymph nodes draining the breast cancer. The clonotype comes from a female donor with breast cancer. Some clones in this sample may be carry-over from other donors' samples. The V and J genes are TRBV24-1 and TRBJ1-5; D not certain. The sample was axillary lymph node tissue. In nucleotides, the CDR3 is TGTGCCACCAGTGCTAGACATAGCAATCAGCCCCAGCATTTT. The encoded protein is CATSARHSNQPQHF.